This TCR beta chain was found in a study of T cells in localized non-small cell lung cancer. Profiling relied on immunoSEQ multiplex PCR, and the TCRdb table lists in-frame clones only, not all of them. The sample has around 69,000 clones, roughly 90% seen once. Germline trimming cut 3 bases from V and 2 bases from J; bases unmatched to any gene: 9. Looked up from germline, CDR1 is SGHTA and CDR2 is FQGNSA. The CDR3 contains 18 residues. The clonotype originates from a woman aged 40-69 years with stage I lung adenocarcinoma. The sample was peripheral blood, taken before any cancer treatment. The chain carries TRBV7-2 and TRBJ2-7, with 14 bases fitting TRBD2. Here the CDR3 reads CASSFEGLAGAIPYEQYF. In DNA, the CDR3 is TGTGCCAGCAGCTTCGAGGGACTAGCGGGGGCTATCCCCTACGAGCAGTACTTC.